Each of the 20 T cell receptor beta chains below was sequenced from the same sample in a study of T cells after yellow fever vaccination. One entry per CDR3 protein, called by TCRdb with MiXCR from the 5' RACE reads. This table holds 500,000 to 650,000 distinct CDR3 sequences, around 17% found once. Material: PBMCs, obtained about 5 days after the first yellow fever vaccination. These receptors were taken from a man younger than 35 who received the YFV17D yellow fever vaccine.

The gene calls are TRBV12-3 or TRBV12-4 and TRBJ2-1; D is possibly TRBD1 (5 bases). V lost 7 bases and J lost 3, with 16 bases in between. The CDR3 length is 15 residues. The CDR3 protein is CASITAWGGYNEQFF. As DNA, the CDR3 is TGTGCCAGCATTACCGCGTGGGGCGGCTACAATGAGCAGTTCTTC.

This clonotype occurred a few times. The chain recombines TRBV6-5 with TRBJ1-5; tentatively, D is TRBD1 (5 bases). The CDR3 length is 14 residues. In germline, CDR1 is MNHEY, CDR2 SVGAGI. V shed 4 bases and J shed 7 bases, with 14 bases lying between them. This CDR3 reads CASSWGGIGQPQHF. CDR3 DNA: TGTGCCAGCAGTTGGGGGGGGATCGGGCAGCCCCAGCATTTT.

The V and J genes are TRBV2 and TRBJ2-1; a possible D gene is TRBD2 (6 bases). The CDR3 has 11 residues. V was cut by 7 bases and J by 10 bases, with 11 bases left in between. From germline, CDR1 is SNHLY and CDR2 FYNNEI. The CDR3 is CASKGGREQFF. Written as DNA, the CDR3 is TGTGCCAGCAAGGGAGGACGGGAGCAGTTCTTC.

This clonotype was picked up a small number of times. The chain uses TRBV7-9 and TRBJ2-3; TRBD2 might be the D (6 bases). This CDR3 spans 14 amino acids. Per the germline V gene, CDR1 is SEHNR and CDR2 is FQNEAQ (reference sequence). V gave up 5 bases and J gave up 2 bases, with 11 bases separating them. CDR3 bases: TGTGCCAGCAGCCCATGGGAGGACACAGATACGCAGTATTTT. It is translated as CASSPWEDTDTQYF.

The V call is TRBV12-3 or TRBV12-4, the J call TRBJ2-5, with 7 bases lining up with TRBD2. V gave up 6 bases and J gave up 5 bases; unmatched junction bases: 12. The CDR3 spans 15 residues. CDR3 bases: TGTGCCAGCAGCGAAAACTCGGGGGGTGGGGAGACCCAGTACTTC. This sequence encodes CASSENSGGGETQYF.

The chain has TRBV27 and TRBJ2-3, with TRBD2 matching 11 bases. Germline assignment: CDR1 MNHEY and CDR2 SMNVEV (reference sequence). This CDR3 is built from 16 residues. The V and J ends lost 4 bases and 3 bases, in that order; junction bases with no gene match: 6. The CDR3 region is CASSSRRLAGTDTQYF. As DNA, the CDR3 is TGTGCCAGCAGTTCCCGGAGACTAGCGGGGACAGATACGCAGTATTTT.

The rearrangement uses TRBV19 and TRBJ1-2; 7 positions agree with TRBD1. The CDR3 totals 11 residues. With V trimmed by 10 bases and J by 4 bases, 3 bases remained unmatched. Germline CDR1 reads LNHDA; CDR2 reads SQIVND (reference sequence). The DNA of the CDR3 is TGTGCCACCAGGGACAGCTATGGCTACACCTTC. Protein sequence: CATRDSYGYTF. The full variable domain, rest sourced from reference TRBV19 and TRBJ1-2, is DGGITQSPKYLFRKEGQNVTLSCEQNLNHDAMYWYRQDPGQGLRLIYYSQIVNDFQKGDIAEGYSVSREKKESFPLTVTSAQKNPTAFYLCATRDSYGYTFGSGTRLTVV.

This clonotype came up a few times. The chain has TRBV6-1 and TRBJ1-2; D remains ambiguous. V lost 6 bases, J lost 4 bases, and 18 bases lay in between. The CDR3 spans 15 residues. Germline-derived CDR1 and CDR2 are MNHNS and SASEGT. CDR3 protein: CASRPWGEGGYGYTF. CDR3 in DNA: TGTGCCAGCAGACCCTGGGGAGAGGGAGGCTATGGCTACACCTTC.

This clonotype was found a few times. The genes are TRBV5-1 and TRBJ2-3, with TRBD2 identical over 10 bases. Looked up from germline, CDR1 is SGHRS and CDR2 is YFSETQ. V shed 3 bases and J 2 bases; nucleotides not matched to a gene: 6. The CDR3 is 16 amino acids. CDR3 sequence (DNA): TGCGCCAGCAGCTACTTAGCGGGGGGAAACACAGATACGCAGTATTTT. It yields the protein CASSYLAGGNTDTQYF.

This clonotype was counted between two and nine times. The J gene is TRBJ1-1, the V gene TRBV29-1; a weak D match, TRBD1 (5 bases). This CDR3 comprises 13 residues. Between the trimmed V and J ends, which lost 4 bases and 6 bases, there was a span of 15 bases. From germline, CDR1 is SQVTM and CDR2 ANQGSEA. The chain's CDR3 is CSVVGVGAAEAFF. The CDR3 DNA follows: TGCAGCGTTGTTGGGGTAGGGGCGGCTGAAGCTTTCTTT.

The V gene is TRBV6-1, the J gene TRBJ2-3; D uncertain. The CDR3 sequence is 14 residues long. V was shortened by 0 bases and J by 3 bases, with 7 bases between the two germline ends. The V gene's germline CDR1 is MNHNS and CDR2 SASEGT. In DNA form, the CDR3 reads TGTGCCAGCAGTGAAGCGGGCCTAACAGATACGCAGTATTTT. Protein product: CASSEAGLTDTQYF.

As for this clonotype: This may stem from a read error, because a much larger clone lies one nucleotide away. The V call is TRBV5-1, the J call TRBJ2-5, with TRBD2 matching 8 bases. Germline CDR1 and CDR2: SGHRS and YFSETQ. V dropped 4 bases and J dropped 0; count of bases not matched to a gene: 2. The CDR3 is made up of 14 amino acids. The CDR3 here is CASSMRGDQETQYF. For the CDR3, the DNA is TGCGCCAGCAGCATGCGGGGGGACCAAGAGACCCAGTACTTC.

There are a few counts of this clonotype. J is TRBJ1-4 and V is TRBV5-1, with 9 bases aligning to TRBD1. The J segment lost 5 bases and the V segment lost 3 bases, leaving 5 bases of the junction unmatched. This CDR3 region has 15 residues. Germline lookup yields CDR1 SGHRS and CDR2 YFSETQ. CDR3 nucleotides: TGCGCCAGCAGCTCCTGGGGACAGGGAAATGAAAAACTGTTTTTT. It is translated as CASSSWGQGNEKLFF.

This clonotype was found a few times. The gene calls are TRBV20-1 and TRBJ2-7; TRBD1 aligns across 7 bases. The CDR3 runs to 13 residues. Germline V gene data show CDR1 as DFQATT and CDR2 as SNEGSKA (reference sequence). The trim removed 0 bases at V and 6 bases at J, leaving 5 bases unmatched. This CDR3 reads CSARDEGAVEQYF. For the CDR3, the DNA is TGCAGTGCTAGAGATGAGGGGGCGGTCGAGCAGTACTTC.

This sequence joins TRBV2 and TRBJ2-3; D gene uncertain. The CDR3 has 11 residues. The germline gives CDR1 SNHLY, CDR2 FYNNEI. Trimming pared 2 bases from V and 8 bases from J, leaving 5 bases between. CDR3 amino acids: CASSEKGTQYF. The CDR3 DNA sequence: TGTGCCAGCAGTGAAAAGGGTACGCAGTATTTT.

The chain couples TRBV19 to TRBJ2-3; D unresolved. V lost 5 bases and J lost 0, with 12 bases in between. This CDR3 is 15 amino acids long. CDR1 LNHDA and CDR2 SQIVND come from the germline V gene (reference sequence). Here the CDR3 reads CASSGLQTSTDTQYF. CDR3 in DNA: TGTGCCAGTAGTGGCCTACAAACTAGCACAGATACGCAGTATTTT.

This clonotype was seen only a few times. The chain links TRBV11-2 to TRBJ2-3; D gene unclear. V shed 2 bases and J shed 5 bases, with 8 bases lying between them. This CDR3 region has 13 residues. Germline CDR1 SGHAT, CDR2 FQNNGV. DNA of the CDR3: TGTGCCAGCAGCTTAACGGGTCGAGATACGCAGTATTTT. Translating gives CASSLTGRDTQYF.

This clonotype was recorded many times. V usage is TRBV5-1 and J usage is TRBJ1-6; D perhaps matches TRBD1 (6 bases). In germline, CDR1 is SGHRS, CDR2 YFSETQ. Trimming pared 0 bases from V and 6 bases from J, leaving 10 bases between. The CDR3 has 15 amino acids. The CDR3 coding sequence is TGCGCCAGCAGCTTGGAGGGACAACGTAATTCACCCCTCCACTTT. Protein sequence: CASSLEGQRNSPLHF.

In DNA form, the CDR3 reads TGTGCCAGTAGCCGTCTAGCGGGGGGTCTTAGCTCCTACAATGAGCAGTTCTTC. Protein sequence: CASSRLAGGLSSYNEQFF. This chain joins TRBV19 and TRBJ2-1; the match to TRBD2 covers 11 bases. The germline V gene has CDR1 LNHDA and CDR2 SQIVND (reference sequence). V dropped 6 bases and J dropped 0; count of bases not matched to a gene: 10. The CDR3 has 18 residues.

The chain carries TRBV4-3 and TRBJ2-3; D is perhaps TRBD1 or TRBD2 (5 bases each). The CDR3 totals 15 residues. Germline values: CDR1 LGHNA, CDR2 YSLEER. V lost 3 bases and J lost 2, with 12 bases in between. The CDR3 protein is CASSQGPPNTDTQYF. The CDR3 coding sequence is TGCGCCAGCAGCCAGGGACCTCCCAACACAGATACGCAGTATTTT.